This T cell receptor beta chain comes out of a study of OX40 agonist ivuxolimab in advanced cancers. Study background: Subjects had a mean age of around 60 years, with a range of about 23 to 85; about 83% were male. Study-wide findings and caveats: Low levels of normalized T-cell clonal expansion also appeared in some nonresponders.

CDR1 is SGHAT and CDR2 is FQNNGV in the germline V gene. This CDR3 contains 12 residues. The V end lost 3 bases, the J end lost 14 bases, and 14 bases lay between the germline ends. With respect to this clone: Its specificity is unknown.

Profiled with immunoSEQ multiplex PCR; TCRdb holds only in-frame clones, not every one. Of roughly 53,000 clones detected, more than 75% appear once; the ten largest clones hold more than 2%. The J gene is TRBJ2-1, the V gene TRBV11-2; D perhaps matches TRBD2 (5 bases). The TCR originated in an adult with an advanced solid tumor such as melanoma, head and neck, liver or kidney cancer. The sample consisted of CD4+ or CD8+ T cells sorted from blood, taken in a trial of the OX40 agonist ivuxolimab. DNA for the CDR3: TGTGCCAGCAGCTTGTCGGTTGGGCGGGAGTTCTTC. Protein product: CASSLSVGREFF.